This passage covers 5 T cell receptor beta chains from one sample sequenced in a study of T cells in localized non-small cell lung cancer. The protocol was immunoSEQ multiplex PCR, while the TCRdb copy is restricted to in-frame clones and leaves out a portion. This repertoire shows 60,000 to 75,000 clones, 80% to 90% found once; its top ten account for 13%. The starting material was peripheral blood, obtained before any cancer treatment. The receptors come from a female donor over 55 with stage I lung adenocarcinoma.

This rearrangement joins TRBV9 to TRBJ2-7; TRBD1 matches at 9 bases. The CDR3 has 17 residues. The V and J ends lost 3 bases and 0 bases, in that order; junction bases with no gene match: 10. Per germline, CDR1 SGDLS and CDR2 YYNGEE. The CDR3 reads CASSARSGTGSSYEQYF. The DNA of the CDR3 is TGTGCCAGCAGCGCCCGATCTGGGACAGGGAGCTCCTACGAGCAGTACTTC.

The CDR3 is CASSQDAGKYNEQFF. The CDR3 bases are TGTGCCAGCAGCCAAGATGCAGGGAAATACAATGAGCAGTTCTTC. This chain joins TRBV4-2 and TRBJ2-1; perhaps TRBD1 as D (5 bases). Germline V gene sequence: CDR1 LGHNA, CDR2 YNFKEQ. CDR3 size: 15 residues. V was shortened by 0 bases and J by 4 bases, with 10 bases between the two germline ends.

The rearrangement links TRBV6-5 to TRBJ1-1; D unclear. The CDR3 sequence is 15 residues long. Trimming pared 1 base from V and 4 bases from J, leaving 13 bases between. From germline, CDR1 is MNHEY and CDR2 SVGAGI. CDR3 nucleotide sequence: TGTGCCAGCAGTTACTGGACCGGAGGTGGCACTGAAGCTTTCTTT. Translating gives CASSYWTGGGTEAFF.

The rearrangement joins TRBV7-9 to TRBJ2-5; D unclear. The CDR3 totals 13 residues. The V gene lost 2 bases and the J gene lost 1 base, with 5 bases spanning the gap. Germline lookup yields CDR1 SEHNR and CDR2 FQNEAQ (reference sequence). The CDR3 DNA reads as TGTGCCAGCAGCTTAAACAGCCAAGAGACCCAGTACTTC. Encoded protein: CASSLNSQETQYF.

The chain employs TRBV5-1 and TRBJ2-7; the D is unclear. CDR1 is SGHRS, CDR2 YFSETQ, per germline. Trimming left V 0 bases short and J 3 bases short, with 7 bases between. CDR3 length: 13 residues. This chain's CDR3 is CASSLGTYYEQYF. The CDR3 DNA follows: TGCGCCAGCAGCTTGGGGACCTACTACGAGCAGTACTTC.